Listed below are T cell receptor beta chains from one sample, sequenced in a study of T cells after yellow fever vaccination. TCRdb recomputed calls from the 5' RACE reads with MiXCR, one row per CDR3 protein. This sample carries some 80,000 distinct CDR3 sequences, 13% of them seen once, and the ten largest clones take approximately 25%. The input for sequencing was CD8+ T cells not binding an NS4B(214-222) dextramer, sorted from PBMCs, taken around 3 weeks after the first yellow fever vaccination. The receptors here all came from a man younger than 35 who received the YFV17D yellow fever vaccine. The CDR3 runs from the conserved cysteine through the conserved F or W. D genes are given only for firm matches. Part of the rows lack a size; the others show once, few, many or a class for expanded clones.

DNA	CDR3	size	V	J	D
TGTGCCAGCAGCTTAGGAACTAGCGGGGGGGCCGGTGAGCAGTTCTTC	CASSLGTSGGAGEQFF	few	TRBV11-2	TRBJ2-1	TRBD2
TGTGCCAGTAGTATTGGGTTGAGCGCCCCGGCCACTGAAGCTTTCTTT	CASSIGLSAPATEAFF	.	TRBV19	TRBJ1-1	.
TGTGCCAGCAGTTCCGGACAGGGTTCACCCCTCCACTTT	CASSSGQGSPLHF	many	TRBV12-3/TRBV12-4	TRBJ1-6	TRBD1
TGTGCCTCCCAGGGAGTTCCTAATGAAAAACTGTTTTTT	CASQGVPNEKLFF	many	TRBV12-3/TRBV12-4	TRBJ1-4	.
TGTGCTACCCCTGGGGCCGGAAACACCATATATTTT	CATPGAGNTIYF	.	TRBV30	TRBJ1-3	.
TGTGCCAGCAGCCAAGCTTTCGGGGAGTTCACAGATACGCAGTATTTT	CASSQAFGEFTDTQYF	few	TRBV4-2	TRBJ2-3	.
TGTGCCACCAGCAGGGGGTTACAGCGACAAGAGACCCAGTACTTC	CATSRGLQRQETQYF	.	TRBV15	TRBJ2-5	.
TGTGCCAGCAGCTTAGAGCGGCCGGGGGCTATCAACAATGAGCAGTTCTTC	CASSLERPGAINNEQFF	few	TRBV7-9	TRBJ2-1	.
TGTGCCAGCACCCCCCGGGATACAGGCGGCGTCGAGCAGTACTTC	CASTPRDTGGVEQYF	.	TRBV6-1	TRBJ2-7	.
TGTGCCAGCAGCCAAGAGAACGCGGACGGTGGCTACACCTTC	CASSQENADGGYTF	many	TRBV4-2	TRBJ1-2	.
TGTGCCAGCAGTTTACTTCCGGGACAGGGGAACACCGGGGAGCTGTTTTTT	CASSLLPGQGNTGELFF	.	TRBV12-3/TRBV12-4	TRBJ2-2	TRBD1
TGCGCCAGCAGCCAAGACTACGAAACTTATAGCAATCAGCCCCAGCATTTT	CASSQDYETYSNQPQHF	.	TRBV4-3	TRBJ1-5	.
TGTGCCAGCACCGTGGACAGCACCTACGAGCAGTACTTC	CASTVDSTYEQYF	.	TRBV12-3/TRBV12-4	TRBJ2-7	.
TGTGCCAGCAGCCCCCTTGGGGCCGGAGATACGCAGTATTTT	CASSPLGAGDTQYF	.	TRBV7-3	TRBJ2-3	.
TGTGCCAGCAGTGTACTACGGGACAGGGGAGAGGAGGGGCAGTTCTTC	CASSVLRDRGEEGQFF	.	TRBV6-5	TRBJ2-1	TRBD1
TGTGCCAGCAGCGAACTTACAGGGGACCCCACAGATACGCAGTATTTT	CASSELTGDPTDTQYF	few	TRBV5-4	TRBJ2-3	TRBD1
TGTGCCAGCAGCACGACAGTACAAGAGACCCAGTACTTC	CASSTTVQETQYF	few	TRBV7-3	TRBJ2-5	.
TGTGCCAGCAGCCCTAACCCGGTCCAGGGACAGGGGACCCAGTACTTC	CASSPNPVQGQGTQYF	.	TRBV3-1	TRBJ2-5	TRBD1
TGTGCCAGCAGCTTAGGCAGGAGGACTGGGGCCAACGTCCTGACTTTC	CASSLGRRTGANVLTF	few	TRBV7-9	TRBJ2-6	.
TGTGCCAGTAGTTACAGGGAAGACTATGGCTACACCTTC	CASSYREDYGYTF	few	TRBV19	TRBJ1-2	.
TGCAGCGTTGTGTGGGGACACACCGGGGAGCTGTTTTTT	CSVVWGHTGELFF	.	TRBV29-1	TRBJ2-2	.
TGCAGTGCTAGAGATGGACTAGCGGGGGACACCGGGGAGCTGTTTTTT	CSARDGLAGDTGELFF	many	TRBV20-1	TRBJ2-2	TRBD2
TGCGCCAGCAGCTTGGGACGCCGAGGTAATGAGCAGTTCTTC	CASSLGRRGNEQFF	few	TRBV5-1	TRBJ2-1	.
TGTGCCAGCAGCTTGGGACAGGGCCCCTACGAGCAGTACTTC	CASSLGQGPYEQYF	many	TRBV5-5	TRBJ2-7	TRBD1
TGTGCCAGCAGCTTAACCCCAAACCGACCCAACAATGAGCAGTTCTTC	CASSLTPNRPNNEQFF	few	TRBV7-3	TRBJ2-1	.
TGTGCCAGCAGCTTAGGGGAGGGGACAGGGGATGACAATGAGCAGTTCTTC	CASSLGEGTGDDNEQFF	few	TRBV7-8	TRBJ2-1	TRBD1
TGTGCCAGCAGCATAACGGGACAGGGGAACACCGGGGAGCTGTTTTTT	CASSITGQGNTGELFF	.	TRBV7-3	TRBJ2-2	TRBD1
TGCGCCAGCAGCCATTATAGCGGGGGGGCCGAGAATGAGCAGTTCTTC	CASSHYSGGAENEQFF	few	TRBV4-3	TRBJ2-1	TRBD2
TGTGCCAGCAGCATCCGGACTAGCGTAAGGGATGAGCAGTTCTTC	CASSIRTSVRDEQFF	few	TRBV4-2	TRBJ2-1	TRBD2
TGTGCCAAGTGCCGGGGGAGGGGGAGTTGGGAGCAGTACTTC	CAKCRGRGSWEQYF	.	TRBV10-3	TRBJ2-7	.
TGTGCCAGCAGCGCGGGCCGACAGGGAAGTAATCAGCCCCAGCATTTT	CASSAGRQGSNQPQHF	.	TRBV12-3/TRBV12-4	TRBJ1-5	TRBD1
TGTGCCAGCAGTTACTCGAATGTAGAGCAGTTCTTC	CASSYSNVEQFF	few	TRBV6-2/TRBV6-3	TRBJ2-1	.
TGTGCCAGCAGTTACTGGTCGGCAGGCCGGGTGAATACGCAGTATTTT	CASSYWSAGRVNTQYF	few	TRBV6-2/TRBV6-3	TRBJ2-3	.
TGTGCCAGCAGCACCAACAGGGAATCCTACGAGCAGTACTTC	CASSTNRESYEQYF	many	TRBV3-1	TRBJ2-7	.
TGTGCCAGCAGCTTCCGGGGAGTGGATGGCAATGAGCAGTTCTTC	CASSFRGVDGNEQFF	.	TRBV7-6	TRBJ2-1	.
TGTGCCAGCAGCCAAGAAAGGTCGCTCCAGGTCCTGACTTTC	CASSQERSLQVLTF	few	TRBV4-2	TRBJ2-6	.
TGTGCCAGCAGCTCAGGAGGCTTCAATGAGCAGTTCTTC	CASSSGGFNEQFF	few	TRBV11-3	TRBJ2-1	.
TGCAGCGCAGACTGGGGACTAGCGGGGGGGGATGAGCAGTTCTTC	CSADWGLAGGDEQFF	.	TRBV29-1	TRBJ2-1	TRBD2
TGCGCCAGCAGCTTGGTGACAACGGTGTACACTGAAGCTTTCTTT	CASSLVTTVYTEAFF	.	TRBV5-1	TRBJ1-1	.
TGTGCCATCAGGCAGGGGAACACTGAAGCTTTCTTT	CAIRQGNTEAFF	few	TRBV10-3	TRBJ1-1	.
TGCGCCAGCAGTGAGACGACCGGACAGATATACAATGAGCAGTTCTTC	CASSETTGQIYNEQFF	.	TRBV10-2	TRBJ2-1	.